These 32 T cell receptor beta chains were sequenced from one sample in a study of yellow fever vaccine responses in identical twins. TCRdb called the RT-PCR reads again in MiXCR, with one record for every CDR3 protein. The sample has under 8,500 distinct CDR3 sequences, around 84% seen once. This material consisted of T cells from blood (PBMCs), unsorted or a sorted subset (not recorded which), taken before or after yellow fever vaccination (not recorded which). All receptors derive from a woman younger than 35 who received the yellow fever vaccine.

The chain combines TRBV6-2 or TRBV6-3 with TRBJ2-7; possibly TRBD1 for D (5 bases). Germline CDR1 and CDR2: MNHEY and SVGEGT. The germline V and J ends were trimmed by 5 bases and 5 bases, with 10 bases remaining between them. The CDR3 length is 12 residues. CDR3 protein: CASSRTTNEQYF. CDR3 coding DNA: TGTGCCAGCAGTCGGACAACCAACGAGCAGTACTTC.

The V and J genes are TRBV13 and TRBJ2-1; 10 bases match TRBD2. Unmatched junction bases numbered 5, after V lost 0 bases and J lost 0 bases. From germline, CDR1 is PRHDT and CDR2 FYEKMQ (reference sequence). The CDR3 loop spans 18 amino acids. CDR3 bases: TGTGCCAGCAGCTTAGGAGCACTAGCGGGAATCTCCTACAATGAGCAGTTCTTC. Amino acid sequence: CASSLGALAGISYNEQFF. The full variable domain, completed using reference TRBV13 and TRBJ2-1, is AAGVIQSPRHLIKEKRETATLKCYPIPRHDTVYWYQQGPGQDPQFLISFYEKMQSDKGSIPDRFSAQQFSDYHSELNMSSLELGDSALYFCASSLGALAGISYNEQFFGPGTRLTVL.

This clonotype was detected only once. V usage is TRBV6-2 or TRBV6-3 and J usage is TRBJ2-7; weak D call: TRBD2 (6 bases). CDR3 length equals 15 residues. V was pared by 0 bases and J by 5 bases, with 14 bases between. Germline V gives CDR1 MNHEY, CDR2 SVGEGT. CDR3 DNA: TGTGCCAGCAGTTACTCGTTCGGGAGTATGCACGAGCAGTACTTC. This codes for CASSYSFGSMHEQYF.

The chain recombines TRBV5-8 with TRBJ2-5, with TRBD2 matching over 10 bases. V trimming: 1 base; J trimming: 1 base; junction bases outside the gene matches: 4. CDR3 length: 16 amino acids. Germline-derived CDR1 and CDR2 are SGHTS and YDEGEE. CDR3 DNA sequence: TGTGCCAGCAGCTTGATTGGACTAGCGGCCCAAGAGACCCAGTACTTC. Translated, it gives CASSLIGLAAQETQYF.

The chain uses TRBV11-3 and TRBJ2-3, with D possibly TRBD2 on 5 matching bases. Germline V gene data show CDR1 as SGHNT and CDR2 as YENEEA. V was clipped by 2 bases and J by 4 bases, with 13 bases between them. This CDR3 is 15 amino acids long. The chain's CDR3 is CASSLFGEGPDTQYF. The CDR3 DNA is TGTGCCAGCAGCTTATTCGGTGAGGGTCCAGATACGCAGTATTTT.

The chain joins TRBV18 to TRBJ2-3; the D is unclear. Trimming removed 5 bases from V and 4 bases from J, with 7 bases in between. The CDR3 covers 12 residues. The germline V gene has CDR1 KGHSH and CDR2 LQKENI. The CDR3 nucleotides read TGTGCCAGCTCATTACCGCCAGATACGCAGTATTTT. As protein: CASSLPPDTQYF.

This clonotype was counted between two and nine times. Written as DNA, the CDR3 is TGCGCCAGCAGTCAATCGTTTAGTGGCTACACCTTC. It is translated as CASSQSFSGYTF. V gene TRBV23-1 combines with J gene TRBJ1-2; no reliable D call. TRBV23-1 is sorted into the ORF group, with uncertain function. The CDR3 runs 12 residues. V lost 0 bases to trimming and J lost 7 bases, with 6 bases between them.

The chain uses TRBV18 and TRBJ2-3; D possibly matches TRBD1 or TRBD2 (5 bases each). The germline CDR1 and CDR2 sequences are KGHSH and LQKENI. The CDR3 contains 15 residues. V lost 4 bases, J lost 3 bases, and 14 bases lay in between. CDR3 in DNA: TGTGCCAGCTCACATGGGACCGACTCTACAGATACGCAGTATTTT. Translating gives CASSHGTDSTDTQYF.

The rearrangement links TRBV6-1 to TRBJ2-1; TRBD2 matches at 9 bases. This CDR3 region has 13 residues. Germline V lookup: CDR1 MNHNS, CDR2 SASEGT. Trimming at V came to 9 bases and at J to 4 bases, leaving 4 bases not matched to a gene. CDR3 region: CASTREGYNEQFF. DNA for the CDR3: TGTGCCAGTACGCGGGAGGGATACAATGAGCAGTTCTTC.

The rearrangement joins TRBV20-1 to TRBJ2-3; 10 bases fit TRBD2. Germline V gene sequence: CDR1 DFQATT, CDR2 SNEGSKA (reference sequence). The CDR3 runs 13 residues. J was trimmed by 2 bases and V by 8 bases; bases with no gene match: 4. The CDR3 coding sequence is TGCAGTAATCTAGCGGGGGCCACAGATACGCAGTATTTT. It encodes CSNLAGATDTQYF.

This clonotype has a single count. DNA of the CDR3: TGTGCCAGCACCCCCGGTGCCTCCTACAATGAGCAGTTCTTC. It yields the protein CASTPGASYNEQFF. The chain is built from TRBV13 and TRBJ2-1; D is ambiguous. CDR3 length: 14 amino acids. Trimming stripped 7 bases from V and 0 bases from J, with 10 bases between. CDR1 is PRHDT and CDR2 is FYEKMQ in the germline V gene (reference sequence).

The V gene is TRBV20-1, the J gene TRBJ2-7, with D possibly matching TRBD1 (6 bases). V dropped 6 bases and J dropped 2 bases, with 14 bases sitting between them. Looked up from germline, CDR1 is DFQATT and CDR2 is SNEGSKA (reference sequence). The CDR3 has 13 amino acids. The CDR3 sequence: CSAQEGVPYEQYF. DNA for the CDR3: TGCAGTGCCCAAGAGGGGGTCCCCTACGAGCAGTACTTC.

The chain recombines TRBV28 with TRBJ2-1; 11 bases are a match to TRBD2. Germline-derived CDR1 and CDR2 are MDHEN and SYDVKM. The CDR3 has 16 amino acids. After removal of 4 bases from V and 1 base from J, the junction contained 3 bases not matched to a gene. CDR3: CASSSSGGKSYNEQFF. For the CDR3, the DNA is TGTGCCAGCAGTTCTAGCGGGGGGAAGTCCTACAATGAGCAGTTCTTC.

This rearrangement joins TRBV29-1 to TRBJ2-7; TRBD1 is a possible D gene (5 bases). CDR1 SQVTM and CDR2 ANQGSEA come from the germline V gene. There are 12 residues in the CDR3. Between the trimmed V and J ends, which lost 6 bases and 2 bases, there was a span of 11 bases. The CDR3: CSVRVSAYEQYF. CDR3 DNA: TGCAGCGTCAGGGTATCCGCCTACGAGCAGTACTTC.

This clonotype has just one count. V gene TRBV11-3 combines with J gene TRBJ2-2; D is unresolved. This CDR3 spans 14 amino acids. From germline, CDR1 is SGHNT and CDR2 YENEEA. The V end was cut by 1 base, the J end by 10 bases, with 13 bases between. CDR3 DNA: TGTGCCAGCAGCTTAGTTTCCGGAGCTACGGAGCTGTTTTTT. Translation gives CASSLVSGATELFF.

V usage is TRBV5-1 and J usage is TRBJ2-7; 10 bases line up with TRBD2. CDR1 is SGHRS, CDR2 YFSETQ, per germline. This CDR3 region has 16 residues. Germline trimming cut 4 bases from V and 0 bases from J; bases unmatched to any gene: 7. For the CDR3, the DNA is TGCGCCAGCAGCATCGGACTAGCGGCGAACTCCTACGAGCAGTACTTC. Translated: CASSIGLAANSYEQYF.

This clonotype was counted between two and nine times. CDR3: CSVEFRGLDFF. The CDR3 DNA follows: TGCAGCGTTGAATTTAGGGGGCTCGATTTCTTT. The J gene is TRBJ1-1, the V gene TRBV29-1; 7 bases are a match to TRBD1. Losses at the gene ends were 2 bases for V and 13 bases for J; bases not matched to a gene: 7. The length of the CDR3 is 11 residues. The V gene's germline CDR1 is SQVTM and CDR2 ANQGSEA.

The chain links TRBV9 to TRBJ1-2; 8 bases are a match to TRBD1. Per germline, CDR1 SGDLS and CDR2 YYNGEE. Losses at the gene ends were 4 bases for V and 8 bases for J; bases not matched to a gene: 13. The CDR3 sequence is 15 residues long. The DNA of the CDR3 is TGTGCCAGCAGCCCCCAGGGGTTGGACAGGGACGGCTACACCTTC. Its protein is CASSPQGLDRDGYTF.

V gene TRBV7-2 combines with J gene TRBJ1-2; 7 nucleotides line up with TRBD1. V shed 3 bases and J 5 bases; nucleotides not matched to a gene: 3. The CDR3 is 13 amino acids. Germline CDR1 and CDR2: SGHTA and FQGNSA. The CDR3 DNA reads as TGTGCCAGCAGCTTTATCAGGGGGTATGGCTACACCTTC. As protein: CASSFIRGYGYTF.

The chain carries TRBV7-6 and TRBJ2-1; 13 bases agree with TRBD2. Per the germline V gene, CDR1 is SGHVS and CDR2 is FNYEAQ. Germline trimming cut 3 bases from V and 5 bases from J; bases unmatched to any gene: 4. This CDR3 comprises 16 residues. DNA for the CDR3: TGTGCCAGCAGCTTCCTACTAGCGGGGGGGCACAATGAGCAGTTCTTC. Translated: CASSFLLAGGHNEQFF.

The V call is TRBV7-9, the J call TRBJ2-1, with a tentative D call TRBD2 (5 bases). This CDR3 is 13 amino acids long. Germline V gene sequence: CDR1 SEHNR, CDR2 FQNEAQ (reference sequence). The germline V and J ends were trimmed by 7 bases and 8 bases, with 15 bases remaining between them. CDR3 amino acids: CASTPGIGHEQFF. In DNA form, the CDR3 reads TGTGCCAGCACTCCCGGGATCGGCCATGAGCAGTTCTTC.

CDR3 DNA sequence: TGCAGTGCTACATCAGAGCGGGGTGAGCAGTTCTTC. Residues: CSATSERGEQFF. This chain connects TRBV20-1 to TRBJ2-1; TRBD2 agrees at 7 bases. Unmatched junction bases numbered 6, after V lost 4 bases and J lost 9 bases. Germline CDR1 is DFQATT and CDR2 is SNEGSKA (reference sequence). There are 12 residues in the CDR3.

The gene calls are TRBV11-2 and TRBJ2-7; unclear D gene. V lost 3 bases and J 1 base, leaving 7 bases between the germline ends. CDR1 SGHAT and CDR2 FQNNGV come from the germline V gene. This CDR3 is built from 13 residues. CDR3 nucleotide sequence: TGTGCCAGCAGCTTTAACCCATCCTACGAGCAGTACTTC. Amino acids: CASSFNPSYEQYF.

V usage is TRBV28 and J usage is TRBJ2-5, with TRBD1 matching over 8 bases. The J segment lost 4 bases and the V segment lost 3 bases, leaving 1 base of the junction unmatched. Germline V gives CDR1 MDHEN, CDR2 SYDVKM. The CDR3 runs 13 residues. The chain's CDR3 is CASSFQGAETQYF. The CDR3 region has the DNA TGTGCCAGCAGTTTCCAGGGGGCAGAGACCCAGTACTTC.

DNA for the CDR3: TGTGCCAGCAGCTTGGCAATAGGGAGCTCCTACAATGAGCAGTTCTTC. As protein: CASSLAIGSSYNEQFF. The genes are TRBV5-5 and TRBJ2-1; the D gene is possibly TRBD2 (5 bases). Germline CDR1 is SGHKS and CDR2 is YYEKEE (reference sequence). V was clipped by 0 bases and J by 0 bases, with 10 bases between them. The CDR3 covers 16 residues.

DNA for the CDR3: TGTGCCAGCAGCCCAGGGGGTTCGGGGGGCTACACCTTC. Its translation: CASSPGGSGGYTF. This chain uses TRBV3-1 with TRBJ1-2; 7 bases map to TRBD1. From germline, CDR1 is LGHDT and CDR2 YNNKEL (reference sequence). CDR3 length equals 13 residues. V lost 4 bases to trimming and J lost 8 bases; unmatched junction nucleotides: 7.

This rearrangement joins TRBV29-1 to TRBJ2-7; TRBD1 agrees at 8 bases. CDR3 length: 14 residues. Germline-derived CDR1 and CDR2 are SQVTM and ANQGSEA. The J segment lost 0 bases and the V segment lost 5 bases, leaving 6 bases of the junction unmatched. DNA for the CDR3: TGCAGCGTTAAAAGGACAGGGAGCTCCTACGAGCAGTACTTC. Translating gives CSVKRTGSSYEQYF.

In regard to this clonotype: Germline and junction disagree at one end, which may indicate a read error. The CDR3 protein is CVSSLVKGGFDVNTEAFF. The CDR3 DNA reads as TGTGTCAGCAGCTTAGTTAAAGGGGGGTTCGATGTAAACACTGAAGCTTTCTTT. The chain has TRBV11-3 and TRBJ1-1; perhaps TRBD1 as D (6 bases). The CDR3 is 18 amino acids. The germline gives CDR1 SGHNT, CDR2 YENEEA.

The chain is built from TRBV5-4 and TRBJ2-2, with D unresolved. This CDR3 has 15 amino acids. Looked up from germline, CDR1 is SGHNT and CDR2 is YYREEE (reference sequence). Trimming removed 0 bases from V and 0 bases from J, with 6 bases in between. The CDR3 reads CASSLEAANTGELFF. The CDR3 nucleotides read TGTGCCAGCAGCTTGGAGGCAGCGAACACCGGGGAGCTGTTTTTT.

The chain uses TRBV3-1 and TRBJ2-3, with no clear D. The CDR3 runs to 16 residues. The germline gives CDR1 LGHDT, CDR2 YNNKEL (reference sequence). Trimming took off 1 base at V and 5 bases at J, with 16 bases between the two ends. The CDR3 region has the DNA TGTGCCAGCAGCCAAGGTCAAACCCCCCCGAGAGATACGCAGTATTTT. It codes for CASSQGQTPPRDTQYF.

The genes are TRBV2 and TRBJ2-1; D could derive from TRBD1 or TRBD2 (5 bases each). Germline lookup yields CDR1 SNHLY and CDR2 FYNNEI. This CDR3 contains 13 residues. Trimming removed 6 bases from V and 12 bases from J, with 18 bases in between. The CDR3 DNA sequence: TGTGCCAGCAGAGGGACGGCCAAGTTAGGGCAGTTCTTC. It yields the protein CASRGTAKLGQFF.

This clonotype was counted only a few times. The chain is built from TRBV2 and TRBJ1-1; possible D gene TRBD1, 5 bases. Trimming shortened V by 6 bases and J by 0 bases, and 14 bases separated the two germline ends. The length of the CDR3 is 15 residues. Germline V gene data show CDR1 as SNHLY and CDR2 as FYNNEI. CDR3 sequence: CASRPRGHVNTEAFF. Written as DNA, the CDR3 is TGTGCCAGCAGACCCCGTGGACACGTGAACACTGAAGCTTTCTTT.